The 15 T cell receptor beta chains reported below all come from one sample, sequenced in a study of beta chain features in type 1 diabetes. Reverse transcribing all isolated RNA meant expressed TCRB transcripts were sequenced. Clones were read by immunoSEQ multiplex PCR, and TCRdb kept only the in-frame ones, dropping some. The table records hundreds of thousands of clones, 15% to 18% of them present only once. Sequenced input: naive CD4+ T cells from blood. Source of these receptors: a man younger than 35 in good health.

This clone has more than one count but fewer than ten. The CDR3 DNA is TGTGCCACCTGGGCAGGGAAAAACATTCAGTACTTC. Translated: CATWAGKNIQYF. The chain couples TRBV15 to TRBJ2-4, with TRBD1 as a possible D gene (5 bases). The germline V and J ends were trimmed by 8 bases and 4 bases, with 9 bases remaining between them. The length of the CDR3 is 12 residues. Germline values: CDR1 LNHNV, CDR2 YYDKDF (reference sequence).

The V and J genes are TRBV30 and TRBJ2-5; D not resolved. Germline V gene sequence: CDR1 GTSNPN, CDR2 SVGIG (reference sequence). The CDR3 has 13 residues. V was pared by 3 bases and J by 6 bases, with 14 bases between. DNA for the CDR3: TGTGCCTGGAGACTCACAGTAACCAAGACCCAGTACTTC. This sequence encodes CAWRLTVTKTQYF.

The chain joins TRBV4-3 to TRBJ2-1; TRBD1 agrees at 8 bases. Germline V gives CDR1 LGHNA, CDR2 YSLEER. CDR3 size: 18 residues. Trimming took 0 bases from V and 4 from J; bases not matched to a gene: 11. CDR3 loop: CASSQDGNTGGSYNEQFF. The CDR3 DNA reads TGCGCCAGCAGCCAAGATGGGAACACAGGGGGTTCGTACAATGAGCAGTTCTTC.

The chain carries TRBV2 and TRBJ2-5; TRBD1 matches at 7 bases. The J segment lost 4 bases and the V segment lost 1 base, leaving 3 bases of the junction unmatched. This CDR3 spans 14 amino acids. Germline CDR1 is SNHLY and CDR2 is FYNNEI. DNA for the CDR3: TGTGCCAGCAGTGAAGATAGGGGGCTAGAGACCCAGTACTTC. As protein: CASSEDRGLETQYF.

This clone appeared a few times. The J gene is TRBJ1-1, the V gene TRBV10-3, with D tentatively TRBD1 (6 bases). Trimming took 4 bases from V and 1 from J, leaving 10 bases between them. This CDR3 has 14 amino acids. CDR1 is ENHRY and CDR2 is SYGVKD in the germline V gene. The CDR3 sequence is CAISGPQGNTEAFF. For the CDR3, the DNA is TGTGCCATCAGTGGACCACAGGGGAACACTGAAGCTTTCTTT.

The rearrangement uses TRBV4-3 and TRBJ1-2, with D tentatively TRBD1 (5 bases). The CDR3 sequence is 14 residues long. Germline CDR1 and CDR2: LGHNA and YSLEER. V was pared by 0 bases and J by 4 bases, with 9 bases between. CDR3 bases: TGCGCCAGCAGCCAAGACCGGGACCTCTATGGCTACACCTTC. The encoded protein is CASSQDRDLYGYTF.

This clone appeared a few times. V and J are TRBV10-3 and TRBJ2-7; the match to TRBD1 covers 9 bases. The CDR3 totals 13 residues. Germline V CDR1 and CDR2: ENHRY, SYGVKD. The V gene end was trimmed by 7 bases and the J gene end by 6 bases; junction bases not matched to a gene: 7. This chain's CDR3 is CAITSDRGGEQYF. CDR3 in DNA: TGTGCCATCACTTCGGACAGGGGCGGCGAGCAGTACTTC.

The gene calls are TRBV28 and TRBJ1-2; no clear D. The V and J ends lost 2 bases and 4 bases respectively, with 11 bases between them. Looked up from germline, CDR1 is MDHEN and CDR2 is SYDVKM. The CDR3 runs 14 residues. This CDR3 is CASSLERHIYGYTF. DNA for the CDR3: TGTGCCAGCAGTTTAGAGCGACACATCTATGGCTACACCTTC.

The chain is built from TRBV5-1 and TRBJ2-2; tentatively, D is TRBD2 (5 bases). Trimming removed 5 bases from V and 7 bases from J, with 12 bases in between. The V gene's germline CDR1 is SGHRS and CDR2 YFSETQ. The CDR3 has 13 residues. CDR3 in amino acids: CASSVAGFGELFF. For the CDR3, the DNA is TGCGCCAGCAGTGTTGCGGGTTTCGGGGAGCTGTTTTTT.

This clone occurred a few times. The rearrangement uses TRBV28 and TRBJ1-5; 9 bases agree with TRBD1. CDR1 MDHEN and CDR2 SYDVKM come from the germline V gene. The J segment lost 3 bases and the V segment lost 5 bases, leaving 8 bases of the junction unmatched. The CDR3 spans 16 residues. CDR3 sequence (DNA): TGTGCCAGCAGTCCAGGGACAGGGTTGTACAATCAGCCCCAGCATTTT. Protein product: CASSPGTGLYNQPQHF.

J is TRBJ1-1 and V is TRBV13; D unclear. The CDR3 is 16 residues long. With 5 bases removed from V and 5 bases from J, the gap between germline ends came to 21 bases. Looked up from germline, CDR1 is PRHDT and CDR2 is FYEKMQ (reference sequence). The CDR3 DNA reads as TGTGCCAGCAGCCCTCGGAGGGAGGAATGGAGGACTGAAGCTTTCTTT. This codes for CASSPRREEWRTEAFF.

V gene TRBV11-1 combines with J gene TRBJ2-1, with 14 nucleotides matching TRBD2. V shed 6 bases and J 5 bases; nucleotides not matched to a gene: 3. Germline CDR1 and CDR2: SGHAT and FQDESV (reference sequence). The CDR3 loop spans 15 amino acids. The CDR3 DNA follows: TGTGCCAGCAGACCGGGACTAGCGGGGGACAATGAGCAGTTCTTC. It codes for CASRPGLAGDNEQFF.

The genes are TRBV9 and TRBJ2-1; 13 nucleotides agree with TRBD2. The V and J ends lost 4 bases and 8 bases, in that order; junction bases with no gene match: 6. The CDR3 is made up of 15 amino acids. Germline V gene sequence: CDR1 SGDLS, CDR2 YYNGEE. The CDR3 bases are TGTGCCAGCAGCCCCCGACTAGCGGGAGGTTATGAGCAGTTCTTC. Residues: CASSPRLAGGYEQFF. Based on the CDR3 plus reference TRBV9 and TRBJ2-1, the full variable domain is DSGVTQTPKHLITATGQRVTLRCSPRSGDLSVYWYQQSLDQGLQFLIQYYNGEERAKGNILERFSAQQFPDLHSELNLSSLELGDSALYFCASSPRLAGGYEQFFGPGTRLTVL.

The chain has TRBV4-1 and TRBJ2-7; D unclear. The germline V gene has CDR1 MGHRA and CDR2 YSYEKL. The CDR3 is 12 residues long. Trimming took off 4 bases at V and 6 bases at J, with 10 bases between the two ends. CDR3 loop: CASSPRTGEQYF. As DNA, the CDR3 is TGCGCCAGCAGCCCTAGGACGGGCGAGCAGTACTTC.

There are a few counts of this clone. Additional DNA sequences in this sample encode the identical CDR3. The chain couples TRBV7-6 to TRBJ2-5; 7 nucleotides agree with TRBD1. Trimming took 6 bases from V and 5 from J; bases not matched to a gene: 9. In germline, CDR1 is SGHVS, CDR2 FNYEAQ. This CDR3 is 14 amino acids long. DNA for the CDR3: TGTGCCAGCAGAAGGACAGGCCCAGCGGAGACCCAGTACTTC. Translation gives CASRRTGPAETQYF.